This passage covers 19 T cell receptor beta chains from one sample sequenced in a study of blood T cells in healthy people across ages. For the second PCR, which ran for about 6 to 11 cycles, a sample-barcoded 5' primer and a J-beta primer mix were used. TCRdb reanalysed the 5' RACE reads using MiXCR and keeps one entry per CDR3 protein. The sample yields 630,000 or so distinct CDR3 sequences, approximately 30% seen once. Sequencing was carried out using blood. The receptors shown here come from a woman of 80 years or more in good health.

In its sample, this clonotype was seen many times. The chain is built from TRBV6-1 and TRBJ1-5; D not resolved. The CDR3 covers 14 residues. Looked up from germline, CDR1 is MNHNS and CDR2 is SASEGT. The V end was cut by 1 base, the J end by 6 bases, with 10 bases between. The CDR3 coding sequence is TGTGCCAGCAGTGAAGGGGGAGCGATTCAGCCCCAGCATTTT. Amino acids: CASSEGGAIQPQHF.

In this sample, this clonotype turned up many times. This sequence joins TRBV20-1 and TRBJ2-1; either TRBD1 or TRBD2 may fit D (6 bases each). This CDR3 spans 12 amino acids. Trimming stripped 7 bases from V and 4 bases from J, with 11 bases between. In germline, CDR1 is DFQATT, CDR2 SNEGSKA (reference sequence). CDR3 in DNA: TGCAGTGAGGGGGGTCTTTACAATGAGCAGTTCTTC. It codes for CSEGGLYNEQFF.

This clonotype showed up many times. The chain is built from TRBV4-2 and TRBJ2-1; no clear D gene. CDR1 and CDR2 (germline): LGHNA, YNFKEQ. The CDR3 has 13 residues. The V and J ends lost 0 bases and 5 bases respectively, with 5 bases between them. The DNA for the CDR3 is TGTGCCAGCAGCCAAGAAGGAAACAATGAGCAGTTCTTC. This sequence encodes CASSQEGNNEQFF.

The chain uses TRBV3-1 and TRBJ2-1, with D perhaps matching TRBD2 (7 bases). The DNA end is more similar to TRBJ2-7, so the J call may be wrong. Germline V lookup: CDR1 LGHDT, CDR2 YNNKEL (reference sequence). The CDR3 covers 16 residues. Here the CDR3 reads CASSQVRGGSYNEQYF. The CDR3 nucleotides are TGTGCCAGCAGCCAAGTAAGGGGGGGGTCCTACAATGAGCAGTACTTC.

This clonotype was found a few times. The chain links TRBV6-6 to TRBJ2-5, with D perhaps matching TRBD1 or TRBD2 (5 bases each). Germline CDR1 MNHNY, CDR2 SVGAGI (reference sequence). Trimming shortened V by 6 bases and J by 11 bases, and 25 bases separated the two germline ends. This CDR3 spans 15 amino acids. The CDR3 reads CASRSGIPWGNEQYF. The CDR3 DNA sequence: TGTGCCAGCAGGTCGGGAATTCCGTGGGGCAATGAGCAGTACTTC.

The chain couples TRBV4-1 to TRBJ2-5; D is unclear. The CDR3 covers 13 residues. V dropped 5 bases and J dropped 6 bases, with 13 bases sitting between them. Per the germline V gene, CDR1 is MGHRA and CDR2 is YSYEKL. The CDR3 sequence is CASSSLGHKTQYF. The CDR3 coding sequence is TGCGCCAGCAGCTCCTTAGGCCACAAGACCCAGTACTTC.

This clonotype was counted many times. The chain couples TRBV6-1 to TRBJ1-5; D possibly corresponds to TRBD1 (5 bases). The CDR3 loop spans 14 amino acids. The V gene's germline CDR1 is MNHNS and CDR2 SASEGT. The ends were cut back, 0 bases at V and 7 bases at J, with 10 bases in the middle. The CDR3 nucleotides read TGTGCCAGCAGTGAAGCACGGGACCAGCAGCCCCAGCATTTT. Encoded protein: CASSEARDQQPQHF.

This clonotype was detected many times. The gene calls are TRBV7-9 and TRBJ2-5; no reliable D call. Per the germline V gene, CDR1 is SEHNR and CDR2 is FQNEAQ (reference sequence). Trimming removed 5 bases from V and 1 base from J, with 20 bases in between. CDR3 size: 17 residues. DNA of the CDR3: TGTGCCAGCAGCCCCTTGATGGGCGCGCTTCTCCAAGAGACCCAGTACTTC. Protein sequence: CASSPLMGALLQETQYF. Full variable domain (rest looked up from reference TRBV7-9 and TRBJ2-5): DTGVSQNPRHKITKRGQNVTFRCDPISEHNRLYWYRQTLGQGPEFLTYFQNEAQLEKSRLLSDRFSAERPKGSFSTLEIQRTEQGDSAMYLCASSPLMGALLQETQYFGPGTRLLVL.

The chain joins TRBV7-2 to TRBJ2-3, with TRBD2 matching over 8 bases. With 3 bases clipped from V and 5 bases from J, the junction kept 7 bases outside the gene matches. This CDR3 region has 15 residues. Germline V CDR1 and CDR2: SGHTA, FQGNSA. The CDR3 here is CASSFSPGGGDTQYF. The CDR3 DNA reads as TGTGCCAGCAGCTTTTCCCCGGGGGGGGGAGATACGCAGTATTTT.

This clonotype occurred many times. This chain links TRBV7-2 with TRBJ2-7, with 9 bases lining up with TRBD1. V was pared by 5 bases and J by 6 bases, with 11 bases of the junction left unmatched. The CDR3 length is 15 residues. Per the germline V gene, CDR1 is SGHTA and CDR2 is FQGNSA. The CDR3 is CASSLGGTGSGEQYF. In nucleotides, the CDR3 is TGTGCCAGCAGCCTAGGCGGGACAGGGTCAGGCGAGCAGTACTTC.

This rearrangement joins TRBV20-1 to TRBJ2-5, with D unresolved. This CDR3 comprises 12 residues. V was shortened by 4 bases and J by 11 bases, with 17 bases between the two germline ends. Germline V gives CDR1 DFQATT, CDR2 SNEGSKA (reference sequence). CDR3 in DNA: TGCAGTGCTAATTCCGGTTACAATGAGCAGTACTTC. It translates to CSANSGYNEQYF.

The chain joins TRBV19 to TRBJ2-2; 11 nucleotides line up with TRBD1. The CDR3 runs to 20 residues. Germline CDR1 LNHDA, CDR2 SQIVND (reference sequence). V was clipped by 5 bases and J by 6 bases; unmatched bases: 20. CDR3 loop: CASSSYQDRGREGISGELFF. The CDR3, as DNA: TGTGCCAGTAGTTCCTACCAGGACAGGGGGCGCGAGGGAATTTCCGGGGAGCTGTTTTTT.

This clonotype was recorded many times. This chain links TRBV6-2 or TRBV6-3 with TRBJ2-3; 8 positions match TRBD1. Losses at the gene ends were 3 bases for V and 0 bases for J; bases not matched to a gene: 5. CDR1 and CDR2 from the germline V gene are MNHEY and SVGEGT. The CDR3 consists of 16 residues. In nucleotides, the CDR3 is TGTGCCAGCAGTTATTCGGACAGGGAGAGCACAGATACGCAGTATTTT. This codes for CASSYSDRESTDTQYF.

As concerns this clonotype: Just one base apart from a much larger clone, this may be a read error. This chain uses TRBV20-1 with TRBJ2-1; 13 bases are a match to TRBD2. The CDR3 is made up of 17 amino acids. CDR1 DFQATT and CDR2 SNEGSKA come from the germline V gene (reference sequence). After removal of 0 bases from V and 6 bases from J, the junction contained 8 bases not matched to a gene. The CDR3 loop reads CSARDLLLAGGCNEQFF. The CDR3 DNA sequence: TGCAGTGCTAGAGATCTCCTACTAGCGGGGGGGTGCAATGAGCAGTTCTTC.

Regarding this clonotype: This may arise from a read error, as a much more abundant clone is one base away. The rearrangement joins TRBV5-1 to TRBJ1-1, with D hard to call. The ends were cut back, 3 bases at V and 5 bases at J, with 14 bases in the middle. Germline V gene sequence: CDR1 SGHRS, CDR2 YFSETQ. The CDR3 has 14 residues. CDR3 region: CASSSEVGRTEAFF. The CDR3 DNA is TGCGCCAGCAGCTCGGAAGTGGGTAGGACTGAAGCTTTCTTT.

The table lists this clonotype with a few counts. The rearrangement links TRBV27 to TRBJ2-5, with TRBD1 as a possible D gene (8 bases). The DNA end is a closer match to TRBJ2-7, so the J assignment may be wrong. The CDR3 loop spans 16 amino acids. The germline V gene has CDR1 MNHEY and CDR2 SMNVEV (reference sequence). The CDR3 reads CASSFRGRTGRDEQYF. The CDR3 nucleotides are TGTGCCAGCAGTTTCCGCGGCCGGACAGGGAGGGACGAGCAGTACTTC.

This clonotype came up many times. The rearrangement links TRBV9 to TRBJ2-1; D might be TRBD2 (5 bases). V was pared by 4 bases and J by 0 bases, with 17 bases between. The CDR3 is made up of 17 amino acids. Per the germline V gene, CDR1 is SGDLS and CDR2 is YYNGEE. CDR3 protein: CASSRRSSSGSYNEQFF. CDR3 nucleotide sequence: TGTGCCAGCAGCCGTAGATCTAGCAGTGGCTCCTACAATGAGCAGTTCTTC. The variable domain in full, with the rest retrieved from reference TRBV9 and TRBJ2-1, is DSGVTQTPKHLITATGQRVTLRCSPRSGDLSVYWYQQSLDQGLQFLIQYYNGEERAKGNILERFSAQQFPDLHSELNLSSLELGDSALYFCASSRRSSSGSYNEQFFGPGTRLTVL.

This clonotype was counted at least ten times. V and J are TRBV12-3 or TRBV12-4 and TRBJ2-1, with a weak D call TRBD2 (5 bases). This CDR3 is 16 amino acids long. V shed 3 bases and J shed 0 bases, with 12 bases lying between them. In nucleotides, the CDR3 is TGTGCCAGCAGTTTGGTGTTGCGGGCCTCCTACAATGAGCAGTTCTTC. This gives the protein CASSLVLRASYNEQFF.

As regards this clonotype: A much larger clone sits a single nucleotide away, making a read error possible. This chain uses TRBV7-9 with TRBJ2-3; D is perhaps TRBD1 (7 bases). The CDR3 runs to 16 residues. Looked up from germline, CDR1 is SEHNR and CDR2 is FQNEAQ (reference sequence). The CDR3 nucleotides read TGTGCCGGCAGCTTAGGAGGGGGCCTTGTATCAGATACGCAGTATTTT. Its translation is CAGSLGGGLVSDTQYF.